This TCR beta chain appears in the sequencing data of a study of cytomegalovirus exposure and HLA in healthy donors. Study context: Drawn from HLA-typed donors, tens of millions of unique TCRs were held in an early data release. General study points: Cytomegalovirus-associated status was assigned to some 160 TCR beta chains.

The V and J ends lost 0 bases and 7 bases, in that order; junction bases with no gene match: 5. CDR3 length equals 15 residues. Germline V CDR1 and CDR2: LNHNV, YYDKDF (reference sequence). Comments on this clone: Its specificity is unknown.

PCR employed 60 Vbeta and 13 Jbeta primers. Sequencing used immunoSEQ multiplex PCR; TCRdb keeps in-frame clones, though not all of them. In all, the sample yields about 32,000 clones. This TCR derives from a female donor in good health and CMV-seronegative. The sequenced material came from PBMCs. The J gene is TRBJ1-2, the V gene TRBV15, with 10 bases aligning to TRBD1. The CDR3 spells CATSREQRTGGGYTF. As DNA, the CDR3 is TGTGCCACCAGCAGAGAGCAGAGGACAGGGGGTGGCTACACCTTC.